The TCR beta chain under discussion was sequenced for a study of cytomegalovirus exposure and HLA in healthy donors. The overall study: Findings of an earlier analysis included roughly 120 million unique TCR beta sequences from 200 million or so T cells.

CDR1 is MNHGY, CDR2 SVAAGI, per germline. With V trimmed by 4 bases and J by 3 bases, 1 base remained unmatched. The CDR3 extends over 16 amino acids. In the PCR, 60 Vbeta and 13 Jbeta primers were used. TCRdb's copy holds only in-frame clones and misses some; the assay was immunoSEQ multiplex PCR. This sample has 200,000 or so clones, with approximately 88% found just once. Sequenced input: PBMCs. The chain has TRBV6-9 and TRBJ2-3; the match to TRBD2 covers 16 bases. This TCR came from a boy under 18 in good health and CMV-seronegative. The CDR3 DNA follows: TGTGCCAGCAGTTCGGGACTAGCGGGGGGGACAGATACGCAGTATTTT. As protein: CASSSGLAGGTDTQYF.